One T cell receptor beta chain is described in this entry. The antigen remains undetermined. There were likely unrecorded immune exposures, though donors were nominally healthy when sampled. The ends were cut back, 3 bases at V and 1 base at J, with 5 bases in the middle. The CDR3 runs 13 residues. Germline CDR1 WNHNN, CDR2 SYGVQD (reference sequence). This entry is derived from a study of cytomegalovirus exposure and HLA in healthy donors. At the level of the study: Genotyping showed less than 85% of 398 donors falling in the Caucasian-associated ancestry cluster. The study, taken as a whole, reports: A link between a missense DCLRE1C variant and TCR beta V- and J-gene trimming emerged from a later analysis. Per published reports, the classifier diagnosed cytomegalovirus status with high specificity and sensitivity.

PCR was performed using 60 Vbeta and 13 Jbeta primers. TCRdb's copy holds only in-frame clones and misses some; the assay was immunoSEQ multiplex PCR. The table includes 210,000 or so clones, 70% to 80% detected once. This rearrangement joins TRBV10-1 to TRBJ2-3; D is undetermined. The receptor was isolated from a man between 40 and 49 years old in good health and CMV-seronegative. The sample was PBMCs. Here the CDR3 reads CASSDLGTDTQYF. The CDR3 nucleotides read TGCGCCAGCAGTGACCTTGGCACAGATACGCAGTATTTT.